Following are 30 T cell receptor beta chains from one sample sequenced in a study of CD8+ T cells in alopecia areata. It was cDNA, reverse transcribed from extracted RNA, that served as the sequencing template. Assay used: immunoSEQ multiplex PCR; TCRdb lists only in-frame clones, some missing. The sample yields 150,000 or so clones, around 87% seen once. The material was CD8+ T cells sorted from blood, obtained at week 0. The source is a human donor with alopecia areata.

The rearrangement joins TRBV6-5 to TRBJ1-6, with a tentative D call TRBD1 (5 bases). Trimming pared 2 bases from V and 10 bases from J, leaving 15 bases between. This CDR3 is built from 15 residues. Germline V lookup: CDR1 MNHEY, CDR2 SVGAGI. CDR3 sequence: CASSYATTGYSPLHF. CDR3 nucleotides: TGTGCCAGCAGTTACGCGACAACAGGATACTCACCCCTCCACTTT.

This clone was seen just once. The rearrangement links TRBV5-6 to TRBJ2-1; 7 bases fit TRBD1. Per germline, CDR1 SGHDT and CDR2 YYEEEE. With 0 bases clipped from V and 3 bases from J, the junction kept 3 bases outside the gene matches. This CDR3 region has 15 residues. CDR3 in DNA: TGTGCCAGCAGCTTGGTGGGACAGCTCTACAATGAGCAGTTCTTC. This gives the protein CASSLVGQLYNEQFF. Drawing the rest from reference TRBV5-6 and TRBJ2-1, the complete variable domain is DAGVTQSPTHLIKTRGQQVTLRCSPKSGHDTVSWYQQALGQGPQFIFQYYEEEERQRGNFPDRFSGHQFPNYSSELNVNALLLGDSALYLCASSLVGQLYNEQFFGPGTRLTVL.

The chain combines TRBV27 with TRBJ1-1; no clear D gene. Germline V gene sequence: CDR1 MNHEY, CDR2 SMNVEV (reference sequence). Trimming cost V 2 bases and J 11 bases, with 15 bases left between them. The CDR3 is made up of 13 amino acids. The CDR3 DNA reads as TGTGCCAGCAGTTTAATCCTAGGTGTGGTCGCTTTCTTT. Encoded protein: CASSLILGVVAFF.

The V call is TRBV7-6, the J call TRBJ2-7, with D unresolved. The CDR3 is 12 residues long. The V end lost 1 base, the J end lost 7 bases, and 8 bases lay between the germline ends. CDR1 and CDR2 (germline): SGHVS, FNYEAQ. Here the CDR3 DNA reads TGTGCCAGCAGCTTAGAGCAAACAGAGCAGTACTTC. Its translation: CASSLEQTEQYF.

The chain recombines TRBV7-6 with TRBJ1-5; D is undetermined. This CDR3 has 14 amino acids. Germline V CDR1 and CDR2: SGHVS, FNYEAQ. Trimming shortened V by 5 bases and J by 7 bases, and 15 bases separated the two germline ends. The CDR3 nucleotides are TGTGCCAGCAGCCCCGATCGGTGGGGACAGCCCCAGCATTTT. Residues: CASSPDRWGQPQHF.

The chain links TRBV4-1 to TRBJ2-7; TRBD1 might be the D (5 bases). Trimming stripped 1 base from V and 3 bases from J, with 7 bases between. The CDR3 runs 13 residues. Looked up from germline, CDR1 is MGHRA and CDR2 is YSYEKL. In nucleotides, the CDR3 is TGCGCCAGCAGCCAAGTAGACAGCTACGAGCAGTACTTC. It is translated as CASSQVDSYEQYF.

V usage is TRBV7-9 and J usage is TRBJ1-2; D is uncertain. This CDR3 comprises 13 residues. CDR1 and CDR2 from the germline V gene are SEHNR and FQNEAQ (reference sequence). Trimming removed 6 bases from V and 4 bases from J, with 12 bases in between. CDR3 bases: TGTGCCAGCAGGACCAATGACACCTATGGCTACACCTTC. Its protein product is CASRTNDTYGYTF.

The J gene is TRBJ2-3, the V gene TRBV5-1, with D uncertain. This CDR3 is built from 15 residues. With 0 bases removed from V and 4 bases from J, the gap between germline ends came to 12 bases. The germline V gene has CDR1 SGHRS and CDR2 YFSETQ. CDR3 amino acids: CASSLAQEEPDTQYF. The DNA for the CDR3 is TGCGCCAGCAGCTTGGCCCAAGAGGAACCAGATACGCAGTATTTT.

The DNA of the CDR3 is TGTGCCATCAGTGATCCCGGGAGCCCCTACGAGCAGTACTTC. Protein product: CAISDPGSPYEQYF. The chain uses TRBV10-3 and TRBJ2-7, with D possibly being TRBD2 (6 bases). From germline, CDR1 is ENHRY and CDR2 SYGVKD. V was trimmed by 3 bases and J by 2 bases, leaving 11 bases between them. The CDR3 covers 14 residues.

V gene TRBV4-1 combines with J gene TRBJ2-2; no firm D call. V was clipped by 0 bases and J by 0 bases, with 8 bases between them. Germline CDR1 reads MGHRA; CDR2 reads YSYEKL. The CDR3 loop spans 16 amino acids. Here the CDR3 reads CASSQDPSANTGELFF. CDR3 bases: TGCGCCAGCAGCCAAGATCCCAGCGCGAACACCGGGGAGCTGTTTTTT.

This chain connects TRBV5-6 to TRBJ2-7; the D is unclear. Germline CDR1 and CDR2: SGHDT and YYEEEE. This CDR3 contains 12 residues. Trimming shortened V by 5 bases and J by 4 bases, and 10 bases separated the two germline ends. CDR3 protein: CASSPTGYEQYF. CDR3 DNA: TGTGCCAGCAGTCCTACTGGGTACGAGCAGTACTTC.

The chain employs TRBV7-2 and TRBJ2-7; 7 bases line up with TRBD1. Germline CDR1 reads SGHTA; CDR2 reads FQGNSA. With V trimmed by 1 base and J by 5 bases, 14 bases remained unmatched. The CDR3 totals 17 residues. The CDR3 loop is CASSLGRQGLASHEQYF. The CDR3 DNA reads as TGTGCCAGCAGCTTAGGCCGACAGGGTCTTGCGTCCCACGAGCAGTACTTC.

The CDR3 nucleotides read TGTGCTAGTGGTTTGGTATACGGACTAGCGGGATGGGACGAGCAGTACTTC. It yields the protein CASGLVYGLAGWDEQYF. This chain joins TRBV12-5 and TRBJ2-7, with 12 bases that match TRBD2. V lost 0 bases to trimming and J lost 5 bases; unmatched junction nucleotides: 8. This CDR3 has 17 residues. Germline CDR1 reads LGHNT; CDR2 reads FRNRAP.

The genes are TRBV5-6 and TRBJ1-2; the match to TRBD1 covers 7 bases. CDR1 is SGHDT, CDR2 YYEEEE, per germline. After removal of 2 bases from V and 8 bases from J, the junction contained 12 bases not matched to a gene. The CDR3 runs to 15 residues. The CDR3 spells CASSFGGQAREGYTF. CDR3 nucleotides: TGTGCCAGCAGCTTCGGTGGACAGGCTCGTGAGGGCTACACCTTC.

The chain's CDR3 is CASGFSKSLGDPDTEAFF. Written as DNA, the CDR3 is TGTGCTAGTGGTTTTTCGAAAAGCTTGGGGGATCCGGACACTGAAGCTTTCTTT. The rearrangement links TRBV12-5 to TRBJ1-1; TRBD1 is a possible D gene (5 bases). The CDR3 sequence is 18 residues long. Germline values: CDR1 LGHNT, CDR2 FRNRAP. Trimming cost V 3 bases and J 3 bases, with 23 bases left between them.

The rearrangement links TRBV7-6 to TRBJ2-2; TRBD2 agrees at 8 bases. V shed 1 base, J shed 3 bases, and the junction held 4 bases outside the gene matches. The CDR3 consists of 16 residues. Germline V lookup: CDR1 SGHVS, CDR2 FNYEAQ. The CDR3 DNA is TGTGCCAGCAGCTTAGTAACTAGCGGCGACACCGGGGAGCTGTTTTTT. The encoded protein is CASSLVTSGDTGELFF.

This chain links TRBV12-5 with TRBJ1-2, with D unresolved. The CDR3 runs to 14 residues. V was trimmed by 3 bases and J by 3 bases, leaving 11 bases between them. Germline V CDR1 and CDR2: LGHNT, FRNRAP. CDR3 residues: CASGFSGGHYGYTF. CDR3 bases: TGTGCTAGTGGTTTTTCGGGAGGCCACTATGGCTACACCTTC.

This chain uses TRBV6-5 with TRBJ1-5; D is possibly TRBD1 (6 bases). The ends were cut back, 6 bases at V and 0 bases at J, with 12 bases in the middle. This CDR3 spans 15 amino acids. The germline gives CDR1 MNHEY, CDR2 SVGAGI. CDR3 loop: CASSQGWNSNQPQHF. The CDR3 DNA is TGTGCCAGCAGCCAGGGGTGGAATAGCAATCAGCCCCAGCATTTT.

Comment on this clone: The junction departs from germline at one end; a sequencing error may be responsible. The chain employs TRBV29-1 and TRBJ2-7, with 12 bases matching TRBD1. Per germline, CDR1 SQVTM and CDR2 ANQGSEA. This CDR3 is built from 13 residues. CDR3: CSVETPGTGGPIF. The CDR3 DNA is TGCAGCGTAGAGACACCCGGGACAGGGGGCCCGATCTTC.

This clone came up once. This chain connects TRBV27 to TRBJ2-1; TRBD1 is a possible D gene (6 bases). Germline assignment: CDR1 MNHEY and CDR2 SMNVEV (reference sequence). The CDR3 spans 12 residues. The V gene lost 2 bases and the J gene lost 13 bases, with 12 bases spanning the gap. CDR3 sequence: CASSLRAGEQFF. CDR3 nucleotide sequence: TGTGCCAGCAGTTTAAGGGCAGGGGAACAGTTCTTC.

This clone showed up just a few times. This chain joins TRBV7-9 and TRBJ2-7; D call uncertain. Germline CDR1 SEHNR, CDR2 FQNEAQ (reference sequence). The CDR3 spans 17 residues. With 1 base removed from V and 0 bases from J, the gap between germline ends came to 16 bases. CDR3 protein: CASSLDSLSALSYEQYF. The CDR3 DNA reads as TGTGCCAGCAGCTTAGACAGCCTTTCTGCTCTCTCCTACGAGCAGTACTTC.

The chain carries TRBV20-1 and TRBJ2-3, with no clear D. The germline V gene has CDR1 DFQATT and CDR2 SNEGSKA (reference sequence). Trimming took 5 bases from V and 4 from J, leaving 7 bases between them. The CDR3 has 11 residues. CDR3 region: CSAGSADTQYF. The CDR3 nucleotides are TGCAGTGCTGGGTCTGCAGATACGCAGTATTTT.

The CDR3 spells CASSGQLNTEAFF. The CDR3 region has the DNA TGTGCCAGCAGTGGACAGTTGAACACTGAAGCTTTCTTT. The V and J genes are TRBV27 and TRBJ1-1, with a tentative D call TRBD1 (6 bases). Trimming pared 5 bases from V and 0 bases from J, leaving 7 bases between. This CDR3 comprises 13 residues. Germline-derived CDR1 and CDR2 are MNHEY and SMNVEV (reference sequence).

V usage is TRBV4-1 and J usage is TRBJ2-5; the D is unclear. The CDR3 is 15 residues long. CDR1 is MGHRA and CDR2 is YSYEKL in the germline V gene. Between the trimmed V and J ends, which lost 4 bases and 5 bases, there was a span of 17 bases. The CDR3 sequence is CASSPLERVGETQYF. The CDR3 coding sequence is TGCGCCAGCAGCCCTCTAGAGAGAGTAGGGGAGACCCAGTACTTC.

The genes are TRBV19 and TRBJ1-1; TRBD1 might be the D (5 bases). The CDR3 has 17 amino acids. Trimming removed 1 base at V and 1 base at J, with 16 bases between. Germline V CDR1 and CDR2: LNHDA, SQIVND (reference sequence). The CDR3 loop is CASSIGVTALGNTEAFF. In DNA form, the CDR3 reads TGTGCCAGTAGTATAGGCGTGACAGCGTTGGGGAACACTGAAGCTTTCTTT.

The J gene is TRBJ2-3, the V gene TRBV18; D remains ambiguous. This CDR3 is 15 amino acids long. Germline V gives CDR1 KGHSH, CDR2 LQKENI. Trimming stripped 0 bases from V and 2 bases from J, with 9 bases between. CDR3 protein: CASSPPGPITDTQYF. For the CDR3, the DNA is TGTGCCAGCTCACCACCAGGGCCGATCACAGATACGCAGTATTTT.

The chain employs TRBV5-1 and TRBJ2-5; 7 bases align to TRBD1. The V gene end was trimmed by 7 bases and the J gene end by 3 bases; junction bases not matched to a gene: 12. The CDR3 has 15 residues. Germline values: CDR1 SGHRS, CDR2 YFSETQ. CDR3 protein: CASGINRDSKETQYF. DNA of the CDR3: TGCGCCAGCGGGATTAACCGGGACAGTAAAGAGACCCAGTACTTC.

This chain links TRBV29-1 with TRBJ2-1; 14 positions match TRBD2. CDR3 length: 16 amino acids. The trim removed 3 bases at V and 5 bases at J, leaving 6 bases unmatched. The germline CDR1 and CDR2 sequences are SQVTM and ANQGSEA. CDR3 protein: CSVEGTSGSSDNEQFF. The DNA of the CDR3 is TGCAGCGTTGAGGGGACTAGCGGGAGTAGCGACAATGAGCAGTTCTTC.

For this clone: Other DNA sequences of this sample code for an identical CDR3. The rearrangement joins TRBV27 to TRBJ2-3, with 11 nucleotides matching TRBD2. Trimming at V came to 1 base and at J to 3 bases, leaving 3 bases not matched to a gene. The length of the CDR3 is 16 residues. Germline V gene lookup returns CDR1 MNHEY and CDR2 SMNVEV (reference sequence). The CDR3 reads CASSLLLAGGTDTQYF. CDR3 nucleotides: TGTGCCAGCAGTTTATTGTTAGCGGGAGGGACAGATACGCAGTATTTT.

This clone was detected once. This chain links TRBV25-1 with TRBJ1-2; possible D gene TRBD1, 6 bases. Germline V gene data show CDR1 as MGHDK and CDR2 as SYGVNS. This CDR3 spans 13 amino acids. Trimming pared 8 bases from V and 3 bases from J, leaving 13 bases between. This CDR3 reads CASWGPGDYGYTF. The CDR3 DNA sequence: TGTGCCAGCTGGGGGCCCGGGGACTATGGCTACACCTTC.